This TCR beta chain originates from a study of blood T cell repertoires in COVID-19. Overall study context: Material from acute and convalescent COVID-19 was sourced from the United States, Italy and Spain. From T cells, B-cell-depleted T cells, or PBMCs came the material, which was cDNA or gDNA.

Only in-frame clones appear in the TCRdb table, and some are missing; sequencing was by immunoSEQ multiplex PCR. The sample consists of 230,000 or so clones, 70% to 90% of them appearing once. Germline-derived CDR1 and CDR2 are SGHTA and FQGNSA. V lost 5 bases, J lost 7 bases, and 11 bases stayed unmatched. The CDR3 has 17 amino acids. Residents of about two dozen US areas, aged about 18 to 89 years, made up the participants. Cohort allocation depended upon clinical history that participants reported. V gene TRBV7-2 combines with J gene TRBJ2-2; 12 positions agree with TRBD2. Material: PBMCs or T cells enriched from blood (not recorded which). This TCR was recovered from a woman aged 45-59 years with acute COVID-19. CDR3 region: CASSPRTSGIGGGELFF. In DNA, the CDR3 is TGTGCCAGCAGCCCGCGGACTAGCGGGATCGGTGGCGGGGAGCTGTTTTTT. Supplemented by reference TRBV7-2 and TRBJ2-2, the full variable domain reads GAGVSQSPSNKVTEKGKDVELRCDPISGHTALYWYRQSLGQGLEFLIYFQGNSAPDKSGLPSDRFSAERTGGSVSTLTIQRTQQEDSAVYLCASSPRTSGIGGGELFFGEGSRLTVL.